A selection of T cell receptor beta chains follows, all from one sample in a study of technical replicates of blood from several donors. Assay used: immunoSEQ multiplex PCR; TCRdb lists only in-frame clones, some missing. The sample has about 83,000 clones, just over 90% seen once. Sample: T cells isolated from PBMCs. The receptors stem from a human donor in good health. The CDR3 runs from the conserved cysteine through the conserved F or W. A D gene is named only where the DNA matches it firmly. Some rows have no size entry. The others give once, few or many, or a class for an expanded clone.

V	J	D	length	size	DNA	CDR3
TRBV6-6	TRBJ2-7	NA	13	NA	TGTGCCAGCAGTTCCCAACTAGCCTACGAGCAGTACTTC	CASSSQLAYEQYF
TRBV15	TRBJ1-5	NA	14	NA	TGTGCCACCAGCAGTCCTTTGACGGGGCAGCCCCAGCATTTT	CATSSPLTGQPQHF
TRBV5-4	TRBJ2-1	TRBD2	16	NA	TGTGCCAGCAGCATCAGCGGGAGCGAGCCGGTGTGTGAGCAGTTCTTC	CASSISGSEPVCEQFF
TRBV7-9	TRBJ1-5	TRBD1	15	NA	TGTGCCAGCAGCTCGACAGGGAATAGCAATCAGCCCCAGCATTTT	CASSSTGNSNQPQHF
TRBV19	TRBJ1-4	TRBD1	12	NA	TGTGCCAGTTCCACAGGGGGTGAAAAACTGTTTTTT	CASSTGGEKLFF
TRBV6-5	TRBJ1-5	TRBD1	14	NA	TGTGCCAGCAGCCCCCGGACAGGGAGACAGCCCCAGCATTTT	CASSPRTGRQPQHF
TRBV30	TRBJ1-1	NA	11	NA	TGTGCCTGGGCGGGGAACACTGAAGCTTTCTTT	CAWAGNTEAFF
TRBV9	TRBJ2-7	TRBD2	19	NA	TGTGCCAGCAGCCCTAGGTCGGGACTAGCGGGAGGGCCATCCTACGAGCAGTACTTC	CASSPRSGLAGGPSYEQYF
TRBV29-1	TRBJ2-5	NA	11	few	TGCAGCGTTGGGACTCGAGAGACCCAGTACTTC	CSVGTRETQYF
TRBV2	TRBJ2-7	NA	13	NA	TGTGCCAGCAGTGAAAGAAGGGGCTACGAGCAGTACTTC	CASSERRGYEQYF
TRBV5-6	TRBJ2-3	NA	18	NA	TGTGCCAGCAGCTCGTACAGGGGCGGGAGGATAGGGACAGATACGCAGTATTTT	CASSSYRGGRIGTDTQYF
TRBV28	TRBJ1-4	NA	14	NA	TGTGCCAGCAGTTTCGCGGTTCCTAATGAAAAACTGTTTTTT	CASSFAVPNEKLFF
TRBV9	TRBJ1-2	NA	14	NA	TGTGCCAGCAGCGTAGGGGGGGGGCCGGATGGCTACACCTTC	CASSVGGGPDGYTF
TRBV6-5	TRBJ2-1	TRBD2	16	NA	TGTGCCAGCAGTTACTCAGCGGGAGGGGGCTACAATGAGCAGTTCTTC	CASSYSAGGGYNEQFF
TRBV4-1	TRBJ1-2	NA	15	few	TGCGCCAGCAGCCAAGATATACAGGGTGTTTACGGCTACACCTTC	CASSQDIQGVYGYTF
TRBV28	TRBJ1-1	NA	15	NA	TGTGCCAGCAGTCCTGCGGGCGGCCCATGGGCTGAAGCTTTCTTT	CASSPAGGPWAEAFF
TRBV9	TRBJ1-2	NA	14	NA	TGTGCCAGCAGCGTCGCTCAGGGTAACTATGGCTACACCTTC	CASSVAQGNYGYTF
TRBV10-2	TRBJ1-1	TRBD1	14	NA	TGCGCCAGCAGCCGGAATGCTCAGGGGGGTGAAGCTTTCTTT	CASSRNAQGGEAFF
TRBV4-1	TRBJ1-2	TRBD1	15	NA	TGCGCCAGCAGCCAAGCGACAGGGGGCAACTATGGCTACACCTTC	CASSQATGGNYGYTF
TRBV25-1	TRBJ2-3	TRBD2	15	once	TGTGCCAGCAGTTTTCCGGGAGGGCCTCCAGATACGCAGTATTTT	CASSFPGGPPDTQYF
TRBV5-1	TRBJ2-2	NA	16	NA	TGCGCCAGCAGCTTGGCCGTAGCGGTCGGAACCGGGGAGCTGTTTTTT	CASSLAVAVGTGELFF
TRBV6-6	TRBJ1-1	NA	15	NA	TGTGCCAGCAGTTCGAAGACAGGAAGGGTCACTGAAGCTTTCTTT	CASSSKTGRVTEAFF
TRBV5-6	TRBJ2-3	TRBD2	15	NA	TGTGCCAGCAGCCTCGGTTGGGCGGGGGGTCAAGGGCAGTATTTT	CASSLGWAGGQGQYF
TRBV6-1	TRBJ2-1	TRBD2	15	NA	TGTGCCAGCAGCAAGGGTGGGACTAGGGGCAATGAGCAGTTCTTC	CASSKGGTRGNEQFF
TRBV7-9	TRBJ1-2	NA	15	NA	TGTGCCAGCAGCCTAGGACTCTCTTCCCTCTATGGCTACACCTTC	CASSLGLSSLYGYTF
TRBV7-2	TRBJ2-7	NA	15	NA	TGTGCCAGCATCGGCGGGGGCGACCGCTCCTACGAGCAGTACTTC	CASIGGGDRSYEQYF
TRBV10-3	TRBJ2-1	NA	13	NA	TGTGCCATCAGTGTTGCGGAGAAGAATGAGCAGTTCTTC	CAISVAEKNEQFF
TRBV9	TRBJ1-1	NA	16	NA	TGTGCCAGCAGCGTATTTTCGGGCCGCGGGGACACTGAAGCTTTCTTT	CASSVFSGRGDTEAFF
TRBV5-1	TRBJ2-1	NA	13	NA	TGCGCCAGCAGCTTCAGGGGGGAGAATGAGCAGTTCTTC	CASSFRGENEQFF
TRBV6-5	TRBJ2-7	NA	16	NA	TGTGCCAGCAGTTACTCGTTCGGAGGATATTCCTACGAGCAGTACTTC	CASSYSFGGYSYEQYF
TRBV29-1	TRBJ2-1	TRBD2	15	NA	TGCAGCGTTGGACTAGCGGGGTTATCCTACAATGAGCAGTTCTTC	CSVGLAGLSYNEQFF
TRBV4-2	TRBJ2-3	TRBD1	17	NA	TGTGCCAGCAGAAGGGTGGGTGGGACAGGGGGTTCAGATACGCAGTATTTT	CASRRVGGTGGSDTQYF
TRBV19	TRBJ1-5	NA	15	NA	TGTGCCAGTAGTATGACAGGAATGGGCAATCAGCCCCAGCATTTT	CASSMTGMGNQPQHF
TRBV28	TRBJ1-1	NA	13	few	TGTGCCAGCAGTCGACAGCGAAACACTGAAGCTTTCTTT	CASSRQRNTEAFF
TRBV9	TRBJ1-6	NA	14	NA	TGTGCCAGCAGCGTAGATTACCGGAATTCACCCCTCCACTTT	CASSVDYRNSPLHF
TRBV19	TRBJ2-3	NA	13	NA	TGTGCCAGTAGACGAGAAACTACAGATACGCAGTATTTT	CASRRETTDTQYF
TRBV5-4	TRBJ2-7	TRBD2	14	NA	TGTGCCAGCAGCTTGGAACTAGCGGGGGGCGAGCAGTACTTC	CASSLELAGGEQYF